A selection of T cell receptor beta chains follows, all from one sample in a study of cytomegalovirus exposure and HLA in healthy donors. Assay: immunoSEQ multiplex PCR; the TCRdb copy retains only in-frame clones and omits some. The sample has around 170,000 clones; roughly 72% are singletons. Sequenced input: PBMCs. The origin of the receptors is a man in his forties in good health and CMV-seronegative. Both conserved end residues are part of each CDR3. D genes are given only for firm matches. Clone sizes are given selectively: once, few, many, or a class where the clone is expanded.

j_call: TRBJ2-1
clone_size: -
d_call: -
v_call: TRBV14
cdr3_aa: CASSHPGGTGRVQFF
cdr3_nt: TGTGCCAGCAGCCACCCTGGCGGAACAGGGAGGGTACAGTTCTTC

j_call: TRBJ2-1
clone_size: -
d_call: -
v_call: TRBV7-6
cdr3_aa: CASSLGGAITNEQFF
cdr3_nt: TGTGCCAGCAGCTTAGGGGGAGCAATCACCAATGAGCAGTTCTTC

j_call: TRBJ1-2
clone_size: -
d_call: -
v_call: TRBV9
cdr3_aa: CASSVEPEYGYTF
cdr3_nt: TGTGCCAGCAGCGTAGAGCCGGAGTATGGCTACACCTTC

j_call: TRBJ2-7
clone_size: -
d_call: -
v_call: TRBV5-1
cdr3_aa: CASSPGGGLRGQYF
cdr3_nt: TGCGCCAGCAGCCCTGGAGGAGGCCTACGAGGCCAGTACTTC

j_call: TRBJ2-7
clone_size: -
d_call: TRBD2
v_call: TRBV28
cdr3_aa: CASSTQTGLAGGLYEQYF
cdr3_nt: TGTGCCAGCAGTACACAGACAGGGTTGGCGGGAGGGCTCTACGAGCAGTACTTC

j_call: TRBJ1-4
clone_size: few
d_call: -
v_call: TRBV7-2
cdr3_aa: CASSLVQGGEKLFF
cdr3_nt: TGTGCCAGCAGCTTAGTTCAGGGTGGTGAAAAACTGTTTTTT

j_call: TRBJ1-3
clone_size: few
d_call: TRBD1
v_call: TRBV19
cdr3_aa: CASSIAQGNGNTIYF
cdr3_nt: TGTGCCAGTAGTATAGCACAGGGGAATGGAAACACCATATATTTT

j_call: TRBJ2-3
clone_size: few
d_call: -
v_call: TRBV5-4
cdr3_aa: CASSSDSTGDTQYF
cdr3_nt: TGTGCCAGCAGCTCGGACTCGACGGGAGATACGCAGTATTTT

j_call: TRBJ2-2
clone_size: -
d_call: -
v_call: TRBV5-1
cdr3_aa: CASSPPQGGTGELFF
cdr3_nt: TGCGCCAGCAGCCCCCCGCAGGGGGGCACCGGGGAGCTGTTTTTT

j_call: TRBJ2-7
clone_size: once
d_call: TRBD1
v_call: TRBV10-3
cdr3_aa: CAISDPGQVAEQYF
cdr3_nt: TGTGCCATCAGTGACCCCGGACAGGTGGCCGAGCAGTACTTC

j_call: TRBJ1-5
clone_size: -
d_call: -
v_call: TRBV10-3
cdr3_aa: CAISDPGNQPQHF
cdr3_nt: TGTGCCATCAGTGACCCGGGGAATCAGCCCCAGCATTTT

j_call: TRBJ2-7
clone_size: -
d_call: -
v_call: TRBV7-8
cdr3_aa: CASSSPARGDEQYF
cdr3_nt: TGTGCCAGCAGCTCTCCGGCCAGGGGCGACGAGCAGTACTTC

j_call: TRBJ1-1
clone_size: -
d_call: -
v_call: TRBV5-4
cdr3_aa: CASSLATSGPWTEAFF
cdr3_nt: TGTGCCAGCAGCTTGGCCACAAGCGGGCCCTGGACTGAAGCTTTCTTT

j_call: TRBJ1-1
clone_size: once
d_call: -
v_call: TRBV10-3
cdr3_aa: CAISGGRGVNTEAFF
cdr3_nt: TGTGCCATCAGTGGGGGGAGGGGGGTGAACACTGAAGCTTTCTTT

j_call: TRBJ2-1
clone_size: -
d_call: -
v_call: TRBV11-3
cdr3_aa: CASSLDVRENEQFF
cdr3_nt: TGTGCCAGCAGCTTAGATGTAAGGGAGAATGAGCAGTTCTTC

j_call: TRBJ1-1
clone_size: -
d_call: -
v_call: TRBV5-1
cdr3_aa: CASLFDGGTEAFF
cdr3_nt: TGCGCCAGCCTTTTCGACGGGGGCACTGAAGCTTTCTTT

j_call: TRBJ2-4
clone_size: few
d_call: -
v_call: TRBV27
cdr3_aa: CASSPDYTVNSQYF
cdr3_nt: TGTGCCAGCAGTCCTGACTACACGGTAAACAGTCAGTACTTC

j_call: TRBJ2-2
clone_size: -
d_call: -
v_call: TRBV5-6
cdr3_aa: CASSSGGTGELFF
cdr3_nt: TGTGCCAGCAGCAGCGGAGGGACCGGGGAGCTGTTTTTT

j_call: TRBJ2-7
clone_size: -
d_call: -
v_call: TRBV28
cdr3_aa: CASSPRETHEQYF
cdr3_nt: TGTGCCAGCAGTCCACGGGAGACTCACGAGCAGTACTTC

j_call: TRBJ2-7
clone_size: -
d_call: TRBD1
v_call: TRBV5-1
cdr3_aa: CASSLTGTGSYEQYF
cdr3_nt: TGCGCCAGCAGCTTGACCGGGACAGGGTCCTACGAGCAGTACTTC

j_call: TRBJ2-3
clone_size: -
d_call: TRBD1
v_call: TRBV4-1
cdr3_aa: CASSRSQGAGTDTQYF
cdr3_nt: TGCGCCAGCAGCCGCTCACAGGGGGCAGGGACAGATACGCAGTATTTT

j_call: TRBJ1-1
clone_size: -
d_call: -
v_call: TRBV4-1
cdr3_aa: CASSLAEGSGTEAFF
cdr3_nt: TGCGCCAGCAGCCTAGCGGAGGGGTCGGGCACTGAAGCTTTCTTT

j_call: TRBJ2-2
clone_size: few
d_call: -
v_call: TRBV19
cdr3_aa: CASKSGGNTGELFF
cdr3_nt: TGTGCCAGTAAGTCTGGAGGGAACACCGGGGAGCTGTTTTTT

j_call: TRBJ2-2
clone_size: -
d_call: -
v_call: TRBV27
cdr3_aa: CASAPGNTGELFF
cdr3_nt: TGTGCCAGCGCCCCGGGAAACACCGGGGAGCTGTTTTTT

j_call: TRBJ1-1
clone_size: -
d_call: -
v_call: TRBV7-8
cdr3_aa: CASSLRTQGELAMNTEAFF
cdr3_nt: TGTGCCAGCAGCTTACGCACACAGGGAGAGTTGGCCATGAACACTGAAGCTTTCTTT

j_call: TRBJ2-1
clone_size: -
d_call: TRBD2
v_call: TRBV6-5
cdr3_aa: CASSPGLDYNEQFF
cdr3_nt: TGTGCCAGCTCTCCGGGACTAGATTACAATGAGCAGTTCTTC

j_call: TRBJ2-3
clone_size: once
d_call: TRBD2
v_call: TRBV7-3
cdr3_aa: CASSSGLASTDTQYF
cdr3_nt: TGTGCCAGCAGCTCGGGACTAGCGAGCACAGATACGCAGTATTTT

j_call: TRBJ1-1
clone_size: -
d_call: -
v_call: TRBV5-4
cdr3_aa: CASSLIVAAGNTEAFF
cdr3_nt: TGTGCCAGCAGCTTAATTGTTGCGGCGGGGAACACTGAAGCTTTCTTT

j_call: TRBJ1-2
clone_size: -
d_call: TRBD1
v_call: TRBV12-5
cdr3_aa: CASGSAGGDGYTF
cdr3_nt: TGTGCTAGTGGTTCTGCAGGGGGCGATGGCTACACCTTC

j_call: TRBJ2-7
clone_size: -
d_call: TRBD1
v_call: TRBV28
cdr3_aa: CASRGQGNEQYF
cdr3_nt: TGTGCCAGCAGGGGACAGGGGAACGAGCAGTACTTC

j_call: TRBJ1-1
clone_size: -
d_call: -
v_call: TRBV2
cdr3_aa: CASSSQASLEAFF
cdr3_nt: TGTGCCAGCAGTTCCCAGGCGTCGCTTGAAGCTTTCTTT

j_call: TRBJ2-4
clone_size: once
d_call: TRBD1
v_call: TRBV2
cdr3_aa: CASSLQGFIGSQYF
cdr3_nt: TGTGCCAGCAGCTTACAGGGGTTTATAGGCAGTCAGTACTTC

j_call: TRBJ2-4
clone_size: -
d_call: -
v_call: TRBV27
cdr3_aa: CASRNRGIQYF
cdr3_nt: TGTGCCAGCAGGAATAGGGGGATTCAGTACTTC

j_call: TRBJ2-3
clone_size: -
d_call: -
v_call: TRBV9
cdr3_aa: CASSTRGHASTDTQYF
cdr3_nt: TGTGCCAGCAGCACCCGTGGACACGCTAGCACAGATACGCAGTATTTT

j_call: TRBJ2-3
clone_size: -
d_call: TRBD2
v_call: TRBV6-1
cdr3_aa: CASSELLFTSGSGADTQYF
cdr3_nt: TGTGCCAGCAGTGAATTATTATTTACTAGCGGGAGTGGGGCAGATACGCAGTATTTT

j_call: TRBJ1-3
clone_size: -
d_call: TRBD1
v_call: TRBV6-5
cdr3_aa: CASIAGTGPGNTIYF
cdr3_nt: TGTGCCAGCATAGCCGGGACAGGTCCTGGAAACACCATATATTTT